Below, one T cell receptor (beta chain) is given with its context. No cognate antigen has been identified for it. Base qualities are not provided; no much larger clone lies one nucleotide away. Libraries were made using the immunoSEQ multiplex PCR assay. A mixture of 60 forward primers for TCR Vbeta segments and 13 reverse primers for TCR Jbeta segments was used in the multiplex PCR. The CDR3 region of rearranged TCR beta genes was amplified from genomic DNA by a multiplex PCR assay. The amplified TCR beta libraries were sequenced on the Illumina HiSeq System as 87-base-pair reads. The source study handled its data this way. A later analysis counted some 80 million unique TCR beta chains across the 550 to 800 repertoires, and around 9.9 million of these chains were shared by at least two donors. Raw reads were error-corrected and collapsed into unique sequences by a nearest-neighbor algorithm in which closely related sequences were merged to remove PCR and sequencing errors. CDR3 sequences were aligned to IMGT reference sequences to assign V, D and J gene segments. Each retained sequence needed at least a six-nucleotide match to both a V gene segment and a J gene segment. A rearrangement counted as productive if the CDR3 had no stop codons and remained in frame with V and J, and every other rearrangement counted as non-productive. CDR3 was defined by IMGT convention, running from the second conserved V-encoded cysteine to the conserved J-encoded phenylalanine. The earlier analysis of 587 of the donors excluded any sequence lacking an unambiguous match to a single V gene segment. In an earlier analysis of some 590 of the donors, V segments were called functional above 56.7% productive rearrangements and were called segregating when the between-donor standard deviation exceeded 5%. A statistical classification framework was built to diagnose cytomegalovirus status from the catalog of TCR beta chain sequences. V and J gene assignment, in a later analysis, came from comparing TCR nucleotide sequences with IMGT/GENE-DB human TR gene sequences. In a later analysis, CDR3 sequences and most-parsimonious VDJ recombination scenarios were assigned using the TCRdist pipeline. A later analysis defined each TCR beta chain by its CDR3 amino acid sequence plus V-gene family, and excluded reads lacking a unique V-gene family. In a later analysis, 550 to 650 highly shared, low-generation-probability nucleotide sequences were removed to address suspected cross-contamination and a sequencing artifact. For each public chain, a later analysis derived a clonal expansion index from normalized ranks of inferred template counts within each repertoire. A later analysis computed generation probabilities with a VDJ recombination model fitted to out-of-frame rearrangements, and checked the results against IGoR. In a later analysis, TCR-TCR, TCR-HLA and TCR-CMV co-occurrence was scored with hypergeometric tests, and a repertoire-size bias correction was applied to TCR pairs. To estimate false discovery rates, a later analysis permuted the HLA or CMV assignments 20 times. A later analysis grouped co-occurring TCRs with DBSCAN, adding TCRdist sequence similarity when clustering within HLA-allele-positive subsets. Repertoires with fewer than 30,000 or more than 120,000 public chains were left out of co-occurrence clustering, as were five repertoires with anomalous nucleotide sharing. What TCRdb holds here is the immuneACCESS table cut down to in-frame rearrangements. Part of the clones is not present; checked against another copy, under half of the missing clones reflect an unresolved V gene, and the others are unexplained. Clonal size and the V and J genes are those of that table, whereas D and trimming came from the DNA. The sample includes over 100,000 clones, with around four fifths observed a single time. The ten most abundant clones make up 2.1% of the sample.

These data are taken from a study of cytomegalovirus exposure and HLA in healthy donors (dated by TCRdb to 2017 to 2019). As for the study more broadly: An earlier analysis of approximately 550 of the donors reported about 250 Gb of sequence data and approximately 110 million unique TCR beta sequences from roughly 180 million T cells. An early release covering roughly 640 HLA-typed donors comprised 300 to 350 gigabases of sequencing data and tens of millions of unique TCR sequences. Of the roughly 400 genotyped donors, about 80% fell in the genetic ancestry cluster associated with self-reported Caucasian donors. The study was designed to test whether signatures of past pathogen exposure could be identified by cataloging public T cell receptors. Using immunosequencing, the study profiled T cell repertoires from 500 to 800 subjects and related those repertoires to cytomegalovirus serostatus. A separate validation cohort of 90 to 150 different subjects was used in addition to the approximately 610-subject first cohort. High-throughput TCR immunosequencing, statistical association of individual TCRs with disease status, and machine learning were combined to predict cytomegalovirus infection status. A later analysis re-examined previously published TCR beta repertoires from roughly 720 donors and added high-resolution HLA genotyping to investigate patterns of TCR occurrence. Rather than drawing on any new phenotypic data, the later analysis identified candidate immune exposures from TCR beta sequences and the way those sequences occurred across donors. An earlier analysis of 587 of the donors used high-throughput TCR beta sequencing to judge whether each TCR beta V gene segment behaved as functional or pseudogenic. Donor age, sex, ethnicity and CMV serostatus were collected together with the repertoire data. A later genetic analysis took genome-wide SNP genotypes for about three fifths of the 666 donors and used that subset as a discovery cohort. All discovery cohort repertoires had been generated using a single sequencing platform. HLA typing included class I and class II loci at four-digit resolution. Typing coverage varied by locus: roughly 620-640 donors for A, B, C, DRB1 and DQB1; 522 for DQA1; around 570 for DPA1; 450 to 480 for DPB1. Four or five DR-DQ haplotypes were handled as single units for association and clustering because linkage in the cohort was strong. Across 398 genotyped donors of the cohort, an average of about 250,000 unique TCR beta nucleotide sequences per donor were sequenced, and roughly a sixth of those sequences were non-productive. Findings and caveats that apply to the study as a whole: Most CMV-associated TCR beta chains appeared to be HLA-restricted in a later analysis, and the HLA associations seemed to be driven largely by CMV exposure. A later analysis found that TCR association rates varied across HLA loci, with DRB1 alleles showing the most associated TCRs and HLA-C alleles the fewest. In vitro tests confirmed that three of the cytomegalovirus-associated TCR beta chains recognize cytomegalovirus antigens. Some IMGT-functional V segments, including TRBV6-2 and TRBV6-3, could not be distinguished by the 87-base-pair reads and were therefore excluded. A total of 164 TCR beta chains were listed by the study as associated with cytomegalovirus. Assigning TCR associations to individual alleles was difficult when HLA alleles, especially DR and DQ, strongly co-occurred. In an earlier analysis of some 540 of the donors, most TCR beta V segments appeared in productive rearrangements about 87% or about 30% of the time, broadly matching IMGT annotations. Linkage disequilibrium might explain the correlated functional status among segregating V segments, but an unknown experimental factor could not be ruled out. Roughly uniform sequencing depth across donors was assumed in presence/absence analyses, although this assumption may not hold. The authors suggested that the approach could potentially be extended to other disease states and immunological phenotypes. Most TCR sequences were seen in very few donors, while some public TCRs were found in many individuals. A further reported finding was that TCR beta sequences accurately predicted the HLA-A and HLA-B alleles for most subjects in the first cohort. In a later genetic analysis, a missense DCLRE1C variant was associated with V-gene and J-gene trimming of TCR beta chains, and the association was replicated in an independent cohort. Several of the top co-occurrence clusters appeared to be linked to parvovirus B19, influenza, CMV and Epstein-Barr virus, according to a later analysis. Compared with equally common non-associated chains, HLA-associated TCR beta chains in a later analysis were more clonally expanded and had lower generation probabilities. In this cohort, only TCR beta chains were sequenced, and detectable features were limited by the absence of alpha or paired-chain data. Because some donors lacked HLA typing at each locus, the association tests relied only on the typed subset. Because counts were too low, roughly 18 rarely observed V segments, including chromosome 9 orphons, were left out of the earlier analysis of about 620 of the donors. CMV serostatus was the only immune exposure information available for the cohort. A group of highly shared sequence variants was considered likely to be a technical artifact of the sequencing pipeline. Specific HLA alleles were associated with some 15,000 TCR beta sequences at a false discovery rate of 0.05 in a later analysis. Compared with the 666-donor mean, donors in an Asian-associated ancestry cluster had fewer N-insertions in productive TCRs, according to a later genetic analysis. The classifier was reported to diagnose cytomegalovirus status with high specificity and sensitivity in both the original and validation cohorts.

The CDR3, from cysteine to phenylalanine, totals 13 residues. Only the CDR3 part of the read is kept: 39 bases, read in frame from the first base. Trimming costs V 4 bases and J 2 bases, and their ends lie 11 bases apart. Taken from the germline V gene, the CDR1 and CDR2 loops are SQVTM and ANQGSEA. In total, approximately 610 healthy bone marrow donors made up the cohort. Cohort members were all nominally healthy when sampled, although unrecorded immune exposures were likely present. The donor was CMV seropositive and was included in the group of 290 or so seropositive cohort members. A peripheral blood sample was collected from each donor, and TCR beta sequencing was performed on peripheral blood mononuclear cells. The Qiagen DNeasy Blood Extraction Kit was used to extract genomic DNA from the blood cell samples.

The sequence was obtained from a woman between 40 and 55 years old in good health and CMV-seropositive. The sample consisted of PBMCs. This receptor chain uses TRBV29-1 and TRBJ2-5; perhaps TRBD2 is the D gene, with 6 bases matching. The sequenced DNA is TGCAGCGTTGCCGGGAGTCTACAAGAGACCCAGTACTTC. It is translated as CSVAGSLQETQYF.